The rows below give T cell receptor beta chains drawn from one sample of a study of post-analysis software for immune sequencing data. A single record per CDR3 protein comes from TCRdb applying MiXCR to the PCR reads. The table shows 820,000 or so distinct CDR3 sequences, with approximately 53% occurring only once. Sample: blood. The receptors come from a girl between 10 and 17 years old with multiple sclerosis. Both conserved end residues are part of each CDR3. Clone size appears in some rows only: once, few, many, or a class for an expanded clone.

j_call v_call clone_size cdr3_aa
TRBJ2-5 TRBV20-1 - CSARGTSGSWEQYF
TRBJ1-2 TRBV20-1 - CSADRDRFPRDYGYTF
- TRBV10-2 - CASSNRSSYEQYF
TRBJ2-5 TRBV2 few CASRDSRGETQYF
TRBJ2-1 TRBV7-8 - CASSLNARGSGYNEQFF
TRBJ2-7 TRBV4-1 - CASSQTGQSFSSYEQYF
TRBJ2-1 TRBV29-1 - CSVGVRDVYNEQFF
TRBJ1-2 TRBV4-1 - CASSQDRESNYGYTF
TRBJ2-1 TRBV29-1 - CSVATGGYNEQFF
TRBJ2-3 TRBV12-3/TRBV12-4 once CASSPSDSTDTQYF
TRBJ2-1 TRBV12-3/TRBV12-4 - CASRNAPGRDRGYNEQFF
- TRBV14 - CASSQVRWDEQYF
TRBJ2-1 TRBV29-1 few CSVPNSWQGYNEQFF
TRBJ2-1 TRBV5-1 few CASSPSGTRNNEQFF
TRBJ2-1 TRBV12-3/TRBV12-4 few CASSFETGGGSYNEQFF
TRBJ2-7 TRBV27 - CASSFQGQVTYEQYF
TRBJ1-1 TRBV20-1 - CSARGPGTEAFF
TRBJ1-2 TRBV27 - CASSLTGGFGYTF
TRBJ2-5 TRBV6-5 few CASRDAGDYQETQYF
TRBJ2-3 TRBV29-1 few CSVEKLLTDTQYF
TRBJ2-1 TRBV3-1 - CASSPRGILGGGNNEQFF
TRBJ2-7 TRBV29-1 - CSVEEPDKTYEQYF
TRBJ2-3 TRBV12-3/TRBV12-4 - CASTLRGGTDTQYF
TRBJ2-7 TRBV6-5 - CASSYGGQLSYEQYF